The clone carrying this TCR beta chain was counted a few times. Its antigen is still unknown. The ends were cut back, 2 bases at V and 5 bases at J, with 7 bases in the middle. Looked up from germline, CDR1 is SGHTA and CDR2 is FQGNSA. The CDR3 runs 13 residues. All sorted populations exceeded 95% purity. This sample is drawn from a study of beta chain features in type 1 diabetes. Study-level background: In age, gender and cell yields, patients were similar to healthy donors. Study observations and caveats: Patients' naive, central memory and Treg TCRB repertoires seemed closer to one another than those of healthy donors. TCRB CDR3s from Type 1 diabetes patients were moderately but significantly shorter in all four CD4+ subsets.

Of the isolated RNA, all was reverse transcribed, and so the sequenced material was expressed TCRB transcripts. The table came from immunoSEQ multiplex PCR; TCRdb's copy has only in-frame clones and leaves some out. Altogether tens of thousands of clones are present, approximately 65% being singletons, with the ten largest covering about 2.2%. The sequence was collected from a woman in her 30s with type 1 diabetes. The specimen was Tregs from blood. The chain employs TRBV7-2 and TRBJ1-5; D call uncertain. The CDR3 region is CASSLSQYQPQHF. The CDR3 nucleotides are TGTGCCAGCAGCTTATCGCAGTATCAGCCCCAGCATTTT.